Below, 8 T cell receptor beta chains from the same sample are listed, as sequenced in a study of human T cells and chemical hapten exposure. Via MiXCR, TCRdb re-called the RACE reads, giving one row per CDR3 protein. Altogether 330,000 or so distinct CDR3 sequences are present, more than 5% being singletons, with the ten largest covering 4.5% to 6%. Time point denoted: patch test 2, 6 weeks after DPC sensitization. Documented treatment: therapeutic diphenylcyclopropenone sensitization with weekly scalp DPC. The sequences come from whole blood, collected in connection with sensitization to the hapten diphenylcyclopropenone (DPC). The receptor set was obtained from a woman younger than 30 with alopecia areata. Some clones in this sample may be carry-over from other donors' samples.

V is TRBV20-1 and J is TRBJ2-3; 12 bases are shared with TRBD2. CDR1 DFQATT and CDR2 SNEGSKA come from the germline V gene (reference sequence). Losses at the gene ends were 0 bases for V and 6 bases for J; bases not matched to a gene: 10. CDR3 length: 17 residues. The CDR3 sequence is CSARDSWLAGGPDTQYF. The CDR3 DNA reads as TGCAGTGCTAGAGATTCGTGGCTAGCGGGGGGGCCTGATACGCAGTATTTT.

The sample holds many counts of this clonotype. CDR3 protein: CAGTGTGGLEQFF. The CDR3 DNA sequence: TGTGCCGGAACCGGGACAGGGGGGCTGGAGCAGTTCTTC. The V and J genes are TRBV2 and TRBJ2-1, with 11 nucleotides matching TRBD1. This CDR3 has 13 amino acids. Germline assignment: CDR1 SNHLY and CDR2 FYNNEI. V was clipped by 11 bases and J by 10 bases; unmatched bases: 10. Supplemented by reference TRBV2 and TRBJ2-1, the full variable domain reads EPEVTQTPSHQVTQMGQEVILRCVPISNHLYFYWYRQILGQKVEFLVSFYNNEISEKSEIFDDQFSVERPDGSNFTLKIRSTKLEDSAMYFCAGTGTGGLEQFFGPGTRLTVL.

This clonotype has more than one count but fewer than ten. The CDR3 DNA reads TGTGCCATCAGTGAATCGGGCTCTGGGGCCAACGTCCTGACTTTC. The encoded protein is CAISESGSGANVLTF. The chain combines TRBV10-3 with TRBJ2-6; D unclear. This CDR3 region has 15 residues. Germline lookup yields CDR1 ENHRY and CDR2 SYGVKD. The germline V and J ends were trimmed by 3 bases and 0 bases, with 6 bases remaining between them.

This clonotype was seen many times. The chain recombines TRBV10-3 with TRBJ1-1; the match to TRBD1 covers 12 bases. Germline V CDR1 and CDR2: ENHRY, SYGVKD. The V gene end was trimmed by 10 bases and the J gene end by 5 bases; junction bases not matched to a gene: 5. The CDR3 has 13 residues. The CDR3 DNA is TGTGCCACGGGACAGGGGGCAAGGACTGAAGCTTTCTTT. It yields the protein CATGQGARTEAFF.

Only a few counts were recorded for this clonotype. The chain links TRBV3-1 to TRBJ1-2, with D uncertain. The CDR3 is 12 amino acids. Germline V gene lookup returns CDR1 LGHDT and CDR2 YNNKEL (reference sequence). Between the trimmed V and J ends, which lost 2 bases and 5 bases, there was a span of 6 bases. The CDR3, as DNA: TGTGCCAGCAGCCAAAGATTTTATGGCTACACCTTC. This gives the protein CASSQRFYGYTF.

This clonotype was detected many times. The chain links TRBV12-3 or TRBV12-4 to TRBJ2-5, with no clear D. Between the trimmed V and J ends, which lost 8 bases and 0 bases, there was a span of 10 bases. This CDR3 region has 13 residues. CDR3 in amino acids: CASGSTYQETQYF. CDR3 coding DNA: TGTGCCAGCGGGTCGACATACCAAGAGACCCAGTACTTC.

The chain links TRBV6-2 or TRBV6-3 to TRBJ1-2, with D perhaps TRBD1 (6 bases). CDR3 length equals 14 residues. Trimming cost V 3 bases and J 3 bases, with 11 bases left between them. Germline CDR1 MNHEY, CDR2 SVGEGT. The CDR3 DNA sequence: TGTGCCAGCAGTTATCCGGACAGCCACTATGGCTACACCTTC. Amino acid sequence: CASSYPDSHYGYTF.

In DNA form, the CDR3 reads TGTGCCAGCAGAACCCCTGGCGGGTTGACAGATACGCAGTATTTT. Protein sequence: CASRTPGGLTDTQYF. This rearrangement joins TRBV21-1 to TRBJ2-3; the DNA was not compared with TRBD1, the D call given in the table. TRBV21-1 is recorded as a pseudogene. The CDR3 sequence is 15 residues long.